This section outlines one TCR beta chain sequence together with its context. The sample belongs to a study of OX40 agonist ivuxolimab in advanced cancers. Assay: immunoSEQ multiplex PCR; the TCRdb copy retains only in-frame clones and omits some. The table has approximately 18,000 clones, 60% to 85% seen once. V trimming: 1 base; J trimming: 4 bases; junction bases outside the gene matches: 1. The CDR3 extends over 13 amino acids. Germline loops: CDR1 SGHTA, CDR2 FQGNSA. This specimen was CD4+ or CD8+ T cells sorted from blood, taken in a trial of the OX40 agonist ivuxolimab. This TCR was recovered from an adult with an advanced solid tumor such as melanoma, head and neck, liver or kidney cancer. This chain joins TRBV7-2 and TRBJ2-7, with 7 bases identical to TRBD2. The CDR3 region is CASSLELAYEQYF. The CDR3 nucleotides read TGTGCCAGCAGCTTAGAACTAGCGTACGAGCAGTACTTC.